This entry describes one TCR beta chain. Its antigen is unidentified. Donors ranged from about 6 to 95 years old and were healthy Caucasians in Russia. The data belong to a study of blood T cells in healthy people across ages. With a J-beta primer mix and a sample-barcoded 5' primer, a second PCR ran about 7 to 12 cycles. TCRdb ran MiXCR on the 5' RACE reads and lists one entry per CDR3 protein. The sample includes about 1.8 million distinct CDR3 sequences, just under 50% of them seen just once. Notes on the study in general: In long-lived donors, naive CD4+ cell counts and diversity exceeded those of aged donors.

Sequenced sample: blood. This TCR was sampled from a woman aged 35 to 49 in good health.

The DNA for the CDR3 is TGTGCCACCAGTCCGAGTCGCAATCAGCCCCAGCATTTT. Protein: CATSPSRNQPQHF. The V call is TRBV15, the J call TRBJ1-5; no reliable D call. The CDR3 contains 13 residues. Germline assignment: CDR1 LNHNV and CDR2 YYDKDF (reference sequence). V lost 6 bases, J lost 2 bases, and 8 bases lay in between.